Below, one TCR beta chain is given with its context. Its antigen is still unknown. The CDR3 has 16 residues. Germline CDR1 and CDR2: MNHEY and SVGAGI. Trimming cost V 2 bases and J 9 bases, with 22 bases left between them. Every contributor of samples was a Caucasian grown-up residing in Nashville, Tennessee. Naive CD4+ cells were CD45RA-selected; the remaining cells were memory. These data come from a study of shared clonotypes between healthy human individuals. Findings of the study overall: Naive subsets typically showed greater estimated richness than memory subsets. Around 5.3% of naive CD4 clonotypes were shared across a few donors.

The table came from immunoSEQ multiplex PCR; TCRdb's copy has only in-frame clones and leaves some out. The sample records approximately 1,000,000 clones, about four fifths being singletons. This clonotype was sampled from a man aged 18 to 29 in good health. Some clones in this sample may be carry-over from other donors' samples. The chain couples TRBV6-5 to TRBJ1-2, with no clear D. The sequenced sample was memory CD4+ T cells from PBMCs. Subset here: CD45RA-negative fraction. The CDR3 spells CASSYQLTTPGMSYTF. CDR3 coding DNA: TGTGCCAGCAGTTACCAACTAACCACGCCCGGAATGAGCTACACCTTC.